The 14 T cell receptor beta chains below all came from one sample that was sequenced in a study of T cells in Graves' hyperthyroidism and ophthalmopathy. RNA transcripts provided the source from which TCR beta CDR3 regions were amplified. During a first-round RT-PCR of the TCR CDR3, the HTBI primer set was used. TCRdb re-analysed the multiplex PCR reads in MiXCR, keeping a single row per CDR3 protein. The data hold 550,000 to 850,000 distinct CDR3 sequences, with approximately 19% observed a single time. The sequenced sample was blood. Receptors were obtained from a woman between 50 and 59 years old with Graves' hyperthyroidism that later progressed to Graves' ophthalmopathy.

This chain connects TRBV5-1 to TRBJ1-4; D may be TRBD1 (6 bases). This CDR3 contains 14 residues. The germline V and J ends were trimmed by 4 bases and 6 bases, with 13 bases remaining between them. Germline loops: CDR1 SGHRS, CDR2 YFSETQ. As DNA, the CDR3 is TGCGCCAGCAGCCCAGAGGAGGGGGATGAAAAACTGTTTTTT. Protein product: CASSPEEGDEKLFF.

The CDR3 nucleotides are TGCGCCAGCAGCCACGGCAGTTTTAGCAATCAGCCCCAGCATTTT. It specifies CASSHGSFSNQPQHF. The rearrangement joins TRBV4-1 to TRBJ1-5; D is unclear. Per germline, CDR1 MGHRA and CDR2 YSYEKL. This CDR3 spans 15 amino acids. V was clipped by 3 bases and J by 0 bases, with 9 bases between them.

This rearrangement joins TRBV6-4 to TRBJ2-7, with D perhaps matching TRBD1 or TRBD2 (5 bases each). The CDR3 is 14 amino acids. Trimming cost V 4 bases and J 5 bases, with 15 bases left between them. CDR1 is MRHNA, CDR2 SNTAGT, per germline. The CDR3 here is CASSVERGVHEQYF. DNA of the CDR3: TGTGCCAGCAGTGTCGAAAGAGGGGTCCACGAGCAGTACTTC.

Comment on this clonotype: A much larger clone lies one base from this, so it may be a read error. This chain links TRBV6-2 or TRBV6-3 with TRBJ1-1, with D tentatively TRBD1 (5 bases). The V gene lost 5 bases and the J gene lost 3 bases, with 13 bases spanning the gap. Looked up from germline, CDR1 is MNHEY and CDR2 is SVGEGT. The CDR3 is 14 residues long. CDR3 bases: TGTGCCAGCAGTCCCGGGACGAAAGACACTGAAGCTTTCTTT. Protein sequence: CASSPGTKDTEAFF.

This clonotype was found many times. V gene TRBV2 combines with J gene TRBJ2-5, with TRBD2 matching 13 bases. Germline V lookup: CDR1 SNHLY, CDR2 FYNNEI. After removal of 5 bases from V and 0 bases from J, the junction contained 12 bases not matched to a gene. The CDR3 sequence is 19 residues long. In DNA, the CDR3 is TGTGCCAGCAGTCGACTAGCGGGGGGCCAAACCGGTTACCAAGAGACCCAGTACTTC. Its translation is CASSRLAGGQTGYQETQYF. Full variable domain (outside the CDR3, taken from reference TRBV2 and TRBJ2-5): EPEVTQTPSHQVTQMGQEVILRCVPISNHLYFYWYRQILGQKVEFLVSFYNNEISEKSEIFDDQFSVERPDGSNFTLKIRSTKLEDSAMYFCASSRLAGGQTGYQETQYFGPGTRLLVL.

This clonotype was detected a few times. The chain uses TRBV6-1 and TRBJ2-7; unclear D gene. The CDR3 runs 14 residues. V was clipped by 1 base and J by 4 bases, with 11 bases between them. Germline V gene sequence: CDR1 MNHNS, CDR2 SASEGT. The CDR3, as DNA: TGTGCCAGCAGTGAAGTGTTTCAGACTTACGAGCAGTACTTC. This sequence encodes CASSEVFQTYEQYF.

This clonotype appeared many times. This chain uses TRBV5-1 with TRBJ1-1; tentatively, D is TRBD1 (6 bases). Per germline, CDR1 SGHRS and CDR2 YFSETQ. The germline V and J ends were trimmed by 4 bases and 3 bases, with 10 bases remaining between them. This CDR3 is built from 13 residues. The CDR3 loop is CASSSRQDTEAFF. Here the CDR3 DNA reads TGCGCCAGCAGCAGTCGACAGGACACTGAAGCTTTCTTT. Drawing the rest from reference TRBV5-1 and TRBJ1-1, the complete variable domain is KAGVTQTPRYLIKTRGQQVTLSCSPISGHRSVSWYQQTPGQGLQFLFEYFSETQRNKGNFPGRFSGRQFSNSRSEMNVSTLELGDSALYLCASSSRQDTEAFFGQGTRLTVV.

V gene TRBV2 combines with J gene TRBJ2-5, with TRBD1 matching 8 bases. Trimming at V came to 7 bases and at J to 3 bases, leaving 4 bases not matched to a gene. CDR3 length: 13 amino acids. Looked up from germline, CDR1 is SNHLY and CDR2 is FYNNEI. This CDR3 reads CASTQGAEETQYF. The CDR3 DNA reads TGTGCCAGCACCCAGGGGGCAGAAGAGACCCAGTACTTC.

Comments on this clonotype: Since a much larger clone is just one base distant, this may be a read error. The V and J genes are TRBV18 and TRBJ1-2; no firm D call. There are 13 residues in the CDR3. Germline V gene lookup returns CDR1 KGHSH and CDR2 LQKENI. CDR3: CASSPPADDGYAF. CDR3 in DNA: TGTGCCAGCTCACCACCGGCGGACGATGGCTACGCCTTC.

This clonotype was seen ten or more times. The CDR3: CAIRLSGGGYTF. CDR3 coding DNA: TGTGCCATCCGGCTTTCCGGAGGCGGCTACACCTTC. V is TRBV12-3 or TRBV12-4 and J is TRBJ1-2; no clear D gene. The V end was cut by 10 bases, the J end by 8 bases, with 17 bases between. This CDR3 has 12 residues.

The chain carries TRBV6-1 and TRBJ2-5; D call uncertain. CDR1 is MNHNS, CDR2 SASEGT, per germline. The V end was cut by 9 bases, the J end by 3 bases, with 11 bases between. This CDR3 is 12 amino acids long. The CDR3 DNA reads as TGTGCCAGTGGCTGGAGTGAAGAGACCCAGTACTTC. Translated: CASGWSEETQYF.

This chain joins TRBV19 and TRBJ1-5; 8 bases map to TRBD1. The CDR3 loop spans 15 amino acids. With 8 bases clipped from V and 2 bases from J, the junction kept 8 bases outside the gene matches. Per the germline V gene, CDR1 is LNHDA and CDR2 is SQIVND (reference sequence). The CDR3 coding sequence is TGTGCCAGTCGAACAGGGGGGATCCGCAATCAGCCCCAGCATTTT. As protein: CASRTGGIRNQPQHF. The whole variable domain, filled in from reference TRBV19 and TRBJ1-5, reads DGGITQSPKYLFRKEGQNVTLSCEQNLNHDAMYWYRQDPGQGLRLIYYSQIVNDFQKGDIAEGYSVSREKKESFPLTVTSAQKNPTAFYLCASRTGGIRNQPQHFGDGTRLSIL.

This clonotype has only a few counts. CDR3: CASSFGPDSLYGYTF. The CDR3 DNA sequence: TGCGCCAGCAGCTTTGGTCCGGACAGCCTCTATGGCTACACCTTC. The rearrangement uses TRBV5-1 and TRBJ1-2; tentatively, D is TRBD1 (6 bases). The CDR3 consists of 15 residues. Germline CDR1 reads SGHRS; CDR2 reads YFSETQ. V shed 2 bases and J shed 4 bases, with 15 bases lying between them.

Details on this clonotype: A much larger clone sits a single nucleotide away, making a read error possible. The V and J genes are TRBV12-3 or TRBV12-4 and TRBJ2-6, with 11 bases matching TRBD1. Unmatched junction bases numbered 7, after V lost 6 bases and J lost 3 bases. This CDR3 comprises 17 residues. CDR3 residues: CASRVGQGANGANVLTF. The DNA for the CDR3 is TGTGCCAGCAGAGTCGGACAGGGGGCGAATGGGGCCAACGTCCTGACTTTC.